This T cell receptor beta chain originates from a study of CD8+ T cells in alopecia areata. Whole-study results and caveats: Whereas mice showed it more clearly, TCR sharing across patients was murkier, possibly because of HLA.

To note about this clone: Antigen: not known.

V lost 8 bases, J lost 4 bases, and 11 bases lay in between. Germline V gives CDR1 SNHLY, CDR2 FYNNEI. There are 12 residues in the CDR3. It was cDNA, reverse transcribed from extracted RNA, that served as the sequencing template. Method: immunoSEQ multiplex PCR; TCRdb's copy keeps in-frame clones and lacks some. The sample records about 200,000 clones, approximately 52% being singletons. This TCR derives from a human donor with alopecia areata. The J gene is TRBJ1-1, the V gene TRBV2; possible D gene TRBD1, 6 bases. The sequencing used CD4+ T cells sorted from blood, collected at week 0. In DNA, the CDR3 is TGTGCCAGCTACGGGGGCGGCACTGAAGCTTTCTTT. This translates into CASYGGGTEAFF.